This T cell receptor beta chain was recorded in a study of early T cells in non-severe SARS-CoV-2 infection. Overall study findings and caveats: Comparison of clonotypes with VDJdb favored anti-spike CD8 responses while missing private and CD4 specificities.

Via MiXCR, TCRdb re-called the 5' RACE reads, giving one row per CDR3 protein. Of around 67,000 distinct CDR3 sequences listed, over 9.5% are singletons. As for this clonotype: As yet, its antigen is unknown.

This CDR3 is built from 14 residues. Germline V CDR1 and CDR2: SGHRS, YFSETQ. The ends lost 4 bases at V and 4 bases at J; junction bases unmatched: 2. This specimen was whole blood, taken at baseline. This chain uses TRBV5-1 with TRBJ1-4, with 9 bases lining up with TRBD1. The sequence was obtained from an adult who was a healthcare worker with PCR-confirmed SARS-CoV-2 infection or an uninfected control (not recorded which). CDR3 region: CASSPGQGNEKLFF. CDR3 sequence (DNA): TGCGCCAGCAGCCCGGGACAGGGTAATGAAAAACTGTTTTTT. Variable domain in full (rest from reference TRBV5-1 and TRBJ1-4): KAGVTQTPRYLIKTRGQQVTLSCSPISGHRSVSWYQQTPGQGLQFLFEYFSETQRNKGNFPGRFSGRQFSNSRSEMNVSTLELGDSALYLCASSPGQGNEKLFFGSGTQLSVL.